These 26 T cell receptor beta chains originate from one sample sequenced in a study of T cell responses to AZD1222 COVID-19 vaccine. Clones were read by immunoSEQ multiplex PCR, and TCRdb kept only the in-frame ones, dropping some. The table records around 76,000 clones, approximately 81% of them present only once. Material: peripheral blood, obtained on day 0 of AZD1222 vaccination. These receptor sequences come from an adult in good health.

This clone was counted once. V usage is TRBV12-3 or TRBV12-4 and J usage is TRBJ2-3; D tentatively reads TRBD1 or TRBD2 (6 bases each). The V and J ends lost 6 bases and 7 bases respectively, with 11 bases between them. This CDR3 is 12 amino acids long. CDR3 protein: CASSQGGNTQYF. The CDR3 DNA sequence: TGTGCCAGCAGCCAAGGGGGGAATACGCAGTATTTT.

Here the CDR3 reads CASSAIGLAYEQYF. CDR3 bases: TGTGCCAGCAGCGCTATAGGTCTTGCCTACGAGCAGTACTTC. The chain carries TRBV7-9 and TRBJ2-7; D unresolved. V gave up 5 bases and J gave up 2 bases, with 13 bases separating them. Germline assignment: CDR1 SEHNR and CDR2 FQNEAQ (reference sequence). The CDR3 has 14 amino acids.

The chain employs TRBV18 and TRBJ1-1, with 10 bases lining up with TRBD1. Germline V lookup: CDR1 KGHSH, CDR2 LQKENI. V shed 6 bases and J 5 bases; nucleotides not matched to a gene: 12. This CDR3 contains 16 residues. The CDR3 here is CASSPARTGGDTEAFF. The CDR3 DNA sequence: TGTGCCAGCTCCCCCGCTCGGACAGGGGGTGATACTGAAGCTTTCTTT.

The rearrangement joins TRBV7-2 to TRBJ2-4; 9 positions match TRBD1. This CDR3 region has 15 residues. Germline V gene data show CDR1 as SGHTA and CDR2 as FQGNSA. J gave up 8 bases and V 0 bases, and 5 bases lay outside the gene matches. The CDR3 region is CASSLAGTGLDIQYF. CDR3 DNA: TGTGCCAGCAGCTTAGCCGGGACAGGGTTGGACATTCAGTACTTC.

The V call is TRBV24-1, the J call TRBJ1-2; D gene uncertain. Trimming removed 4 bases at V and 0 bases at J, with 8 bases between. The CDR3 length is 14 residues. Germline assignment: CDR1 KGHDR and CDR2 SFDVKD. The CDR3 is CATSDRRTNYGYTF. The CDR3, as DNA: TGTGCCACCAGTGACCGGAGAACTAACTATGGCTACACCTTC.

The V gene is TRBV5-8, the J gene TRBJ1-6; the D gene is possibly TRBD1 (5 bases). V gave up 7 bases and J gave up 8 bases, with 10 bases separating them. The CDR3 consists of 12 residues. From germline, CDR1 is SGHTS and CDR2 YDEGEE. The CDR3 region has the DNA TGTGCCAGCTTTGGGGCGGATTCACCCCTCCACTTT. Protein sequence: CASFGADSPLHF.

The CDR3 here is CASSFELNTEAFF. The CDR3 region has the DNA TGCGCCAGCAGCTTTGAGCTGAACACTGAAGCTTTCTTT. The chain carries TRBV5-1 and TRBJ1-1; unclear D gene. The CDR3 is 13 amino acids. V was pared by 2 bases and J by 0 bases, with 5 bases between. Germline loops: CDR1 SGHRS, CDR2 YFSETQ.

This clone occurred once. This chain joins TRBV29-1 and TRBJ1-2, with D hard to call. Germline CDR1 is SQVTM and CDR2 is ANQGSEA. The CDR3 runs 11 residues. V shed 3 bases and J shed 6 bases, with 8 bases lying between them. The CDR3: CSVEAADGYTF. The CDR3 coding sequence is TGCAGCGTTGAGGCAGCAGATGGCTACACCTTC.

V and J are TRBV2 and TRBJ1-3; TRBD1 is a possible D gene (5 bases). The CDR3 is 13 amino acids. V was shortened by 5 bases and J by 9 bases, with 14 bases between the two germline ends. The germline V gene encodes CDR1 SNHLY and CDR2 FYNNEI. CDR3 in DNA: TGTGCCAGCAGTTTGCCTAGGGGATCCACCATATATTTT. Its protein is CASSLPRGSTIYF. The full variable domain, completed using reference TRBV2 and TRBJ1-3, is EPEVTQTPSHQVTQMGQEVILRCVPISNHLYFYWYRQILGQKVEFLVSFYNNEISEKSEIFDDQFSVERPDGSNFTLKIRSTKLEDSAMYFCASSLPRGSTIYFGEGSWLTVV.

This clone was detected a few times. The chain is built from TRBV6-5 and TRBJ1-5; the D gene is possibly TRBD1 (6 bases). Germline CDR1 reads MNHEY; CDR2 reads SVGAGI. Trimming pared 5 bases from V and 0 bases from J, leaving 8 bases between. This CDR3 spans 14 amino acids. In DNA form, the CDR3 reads TGTGCCAGCAGTAGGGGGGTTAGCAATCAGCCCCAGCATTTT. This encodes CASSRGVSNQPQHF.

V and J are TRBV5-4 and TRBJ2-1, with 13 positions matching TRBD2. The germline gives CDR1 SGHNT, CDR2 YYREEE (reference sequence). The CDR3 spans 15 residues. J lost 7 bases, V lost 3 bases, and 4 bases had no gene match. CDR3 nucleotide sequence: TGTGCCAGCAGCTCAAAGACTAGCGGGGGGAATGAGCAGTTCTTC. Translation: CASSSKTSGGNEQFF.

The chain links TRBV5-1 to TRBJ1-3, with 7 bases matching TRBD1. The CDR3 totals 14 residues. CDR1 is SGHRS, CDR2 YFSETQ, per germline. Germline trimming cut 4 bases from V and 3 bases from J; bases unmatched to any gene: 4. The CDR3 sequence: CASSLDRVGNTIYF. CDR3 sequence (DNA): TGCGCCAGCAGCCTAGACAGGGTTGGAAACACCATATATTTT.

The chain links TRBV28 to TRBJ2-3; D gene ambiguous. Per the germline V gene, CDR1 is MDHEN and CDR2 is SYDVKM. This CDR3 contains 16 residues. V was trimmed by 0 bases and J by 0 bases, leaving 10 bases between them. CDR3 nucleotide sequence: TGTGCCAGCAGTTTATGGGACGGCTTTAGCACAGATACGCAGTATTTT. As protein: CASSLWDGFSTDTQYF.

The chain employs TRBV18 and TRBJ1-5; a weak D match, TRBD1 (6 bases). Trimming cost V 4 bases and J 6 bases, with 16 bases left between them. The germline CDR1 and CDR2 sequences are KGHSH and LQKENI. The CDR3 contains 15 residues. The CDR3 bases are TGTGCCAGCTCACTGGAGGGAGGGGGGCGTCAGCCCCAGCATTTT. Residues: CASSLEGGGRQPQHF.

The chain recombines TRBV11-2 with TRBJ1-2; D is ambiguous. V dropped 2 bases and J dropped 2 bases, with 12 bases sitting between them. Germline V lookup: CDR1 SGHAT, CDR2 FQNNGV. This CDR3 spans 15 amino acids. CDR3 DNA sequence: TGTGCCAGCAGCTTACGGCCGGGCCCAAACTATGGCTACACCTTC. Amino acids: CASSLRPGPNYGYTF. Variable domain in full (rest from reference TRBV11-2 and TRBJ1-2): EAGVAQSPRYKIIEKRQSVAFWCNPISGHATLYWYQQILGQGPKLLIQFQNNGVVDDSQLPKDRFSAERLKGVDSTLKIQPAKLEDSAVYLCASSLRPGPNYGYTFGSGTRLTVV.

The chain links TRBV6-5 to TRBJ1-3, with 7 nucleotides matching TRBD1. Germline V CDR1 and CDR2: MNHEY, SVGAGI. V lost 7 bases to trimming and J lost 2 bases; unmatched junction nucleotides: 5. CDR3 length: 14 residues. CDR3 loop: CASTTGDAGNTIYF. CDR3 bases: TGTGCCAGCACCACAGGGGATGCTGGAAACACCATATATTTT.

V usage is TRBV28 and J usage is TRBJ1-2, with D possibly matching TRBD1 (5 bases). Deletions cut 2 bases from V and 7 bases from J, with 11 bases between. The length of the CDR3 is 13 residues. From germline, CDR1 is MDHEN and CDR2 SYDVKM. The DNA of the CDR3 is TGTGCCAGCAGTTTAGGGTGGGGGTCTGGCTACACCTTC. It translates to CASSLGWGSGYTF.

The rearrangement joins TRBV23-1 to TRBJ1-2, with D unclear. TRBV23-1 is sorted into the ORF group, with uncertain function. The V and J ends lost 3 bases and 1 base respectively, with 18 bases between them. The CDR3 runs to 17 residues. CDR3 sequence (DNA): TGCGCCAGCAGTCATCCCTCGAACCGGGAGGTTAACTATGGCTACACCTTC. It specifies CASSHPSNREVNYGYTF.

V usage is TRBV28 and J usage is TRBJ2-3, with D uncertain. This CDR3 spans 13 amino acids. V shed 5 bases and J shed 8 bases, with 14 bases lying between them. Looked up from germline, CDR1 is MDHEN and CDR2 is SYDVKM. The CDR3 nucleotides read TGTGCCAGCAGTCCTCCTCAGTTGGGTACGCAGTATTTT. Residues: CASSPPQLGTQYF. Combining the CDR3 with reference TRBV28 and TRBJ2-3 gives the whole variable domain DVKVTQSSRYLVKRTGEKVFLECVQDMDHENMFWYRQDPGLGLRLIYFSYDVKMKEKGDIPEGYSVSREKKERFSLILESASTNQTSMYLCASSPPQLGTQYFGPGTRLTVL.

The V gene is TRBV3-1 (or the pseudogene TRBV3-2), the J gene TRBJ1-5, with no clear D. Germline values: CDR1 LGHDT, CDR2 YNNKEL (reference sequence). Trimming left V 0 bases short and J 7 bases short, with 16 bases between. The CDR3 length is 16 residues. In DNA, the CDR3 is TGTGCCAGCAGCCAAGATCTTGGGCCAACGCTACAGCCCCAGCATTTT. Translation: CASSQDLGPTLQPQHF.

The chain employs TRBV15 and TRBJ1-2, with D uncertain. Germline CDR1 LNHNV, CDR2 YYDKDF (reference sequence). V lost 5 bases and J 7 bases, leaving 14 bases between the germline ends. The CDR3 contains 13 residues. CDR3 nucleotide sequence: TGTGCCACCAGCGGTGGCGGAGGGTTTGGCTACACCTTC. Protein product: CATSGGGGFGYTF.

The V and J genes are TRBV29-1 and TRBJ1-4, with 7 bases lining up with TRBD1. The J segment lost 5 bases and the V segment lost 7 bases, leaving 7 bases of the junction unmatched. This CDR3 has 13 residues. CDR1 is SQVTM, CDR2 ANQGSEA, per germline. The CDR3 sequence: CSGRDSYNEKLFF. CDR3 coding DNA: TGCAGCGGTAGGGACAGCTACAATGAAAAACTGTTTTTT.

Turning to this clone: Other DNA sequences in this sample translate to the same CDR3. The CDR3 is CASSLAGGSNSYEQYF. CDR3 coding DNA: TGTGCCAGCAGCTTAGCGGGTGGCTCCAACTCCTACGAGCAGTACTTC. The rearrangement uses TRBV7-2 and TRBJ2-7; D not resolved. The CDR3 covers 16 residues. CDR1 and CDR2 from the germline V gene are SGHTA and FQGNSA. V gave up 0 bases and J gave up 0 bases, with 12 bases separating them.

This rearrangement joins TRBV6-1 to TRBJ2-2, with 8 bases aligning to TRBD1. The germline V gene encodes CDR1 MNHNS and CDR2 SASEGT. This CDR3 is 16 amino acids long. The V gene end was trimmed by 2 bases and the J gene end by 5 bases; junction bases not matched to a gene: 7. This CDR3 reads CASSEFRTGRTGELFF. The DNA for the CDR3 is TGTGCCAGCAGTGAATTCAGGACAGGGAGAACCGGGGAGCTGTTTTTT.

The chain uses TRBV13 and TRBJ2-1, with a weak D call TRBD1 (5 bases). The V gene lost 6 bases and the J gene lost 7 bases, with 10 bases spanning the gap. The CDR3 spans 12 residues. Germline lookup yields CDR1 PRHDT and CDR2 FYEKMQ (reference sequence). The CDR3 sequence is CASRTSGNEQFF. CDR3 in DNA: TGTGCCAGCAGAACTTCAGGGAATGAGCAGTTCTTC.

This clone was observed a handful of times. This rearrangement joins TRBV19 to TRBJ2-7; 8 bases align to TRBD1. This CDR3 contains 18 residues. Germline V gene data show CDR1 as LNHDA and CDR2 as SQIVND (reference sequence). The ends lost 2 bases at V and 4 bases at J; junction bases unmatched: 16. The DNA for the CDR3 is TGTGCCAGTAGTATATTGGGAGGACAGGGCGGGCCACAATACGAGCAGTACTTC. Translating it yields CASSILGGQGGPQYEQYF.